This paragraph reports one T cell receptor (beta chain). The data derive from a study of blood T cell repertoires in COVID-19. On the study more broadly: Whether acute or convalescent, the COVID-19 samples came from the United States, Italy and Spain. The cDNA or gDNA used as material had been derived from T cells, B-cell-depleted T cells, or PBMCs.

The table came from immunoSEQ multiplex PCR; TCRdb's copy has only in-frame clones and leaves some out. Of hundreds of thousands of clones listed, around 87% were seen once; the top ten hold 2.5% to 3.5%. V gave up 7 bases and J gave up 2 bases, with 7 bases separating them. CDR3 length: 13 residues. Germline loops: CDR1 SGHRS, CDR2 YFSETQ. Material: peripheral blood. This receptor was taken from a human donor in a cohort sampled during active COVID-19. This chain joins TRBV5-1 and TRBJ2-6; D may be TRBD1 (6 bases). The CDR3 coding sequence is TGCGCCAGCGGGGGCGCTGGGGCCAACGTCCTGACTTTC. The encoded protein is CASGGAGANVLTF.